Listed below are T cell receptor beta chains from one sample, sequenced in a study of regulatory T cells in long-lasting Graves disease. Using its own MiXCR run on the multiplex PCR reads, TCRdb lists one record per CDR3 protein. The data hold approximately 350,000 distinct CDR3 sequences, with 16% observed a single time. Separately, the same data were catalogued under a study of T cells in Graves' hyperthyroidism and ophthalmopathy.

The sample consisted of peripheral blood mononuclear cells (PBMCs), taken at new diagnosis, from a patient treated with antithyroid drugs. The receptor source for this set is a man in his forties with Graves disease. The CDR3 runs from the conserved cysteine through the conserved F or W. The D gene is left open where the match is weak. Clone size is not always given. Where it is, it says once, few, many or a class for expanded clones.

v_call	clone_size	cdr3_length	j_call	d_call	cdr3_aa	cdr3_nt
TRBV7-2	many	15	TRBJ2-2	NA	CASTRRGLRTGELFF	TGTGCCAGCACGAGGCGGGGGCTGCGCACCGGGGAGCTGTTTTTT
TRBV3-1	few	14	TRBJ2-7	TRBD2	CASSRQGTSYEQYF	TGTGCCAGCAGCCGCCAAGGGACTAGCTACGAGCAGTACTTC
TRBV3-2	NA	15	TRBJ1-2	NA	CASSPLSRATYGYTF	TGTGCCAGCAGCCCCCTAAGTAGGGCAACCTATGGCTACACCTTC
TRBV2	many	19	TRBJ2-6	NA	CASKRDGGQLYSGANVLTF	TGTGCCAGCAAGCGAGACGGGGGCCAACTATACTCTGGGGCCAACGTCCTGACTTTC
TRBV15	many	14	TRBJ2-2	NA	CATSSSGGTGELFF	TGTGCCACCAGCAGTTCAGGGGGGACCGGGGAGCTGTTTTTT
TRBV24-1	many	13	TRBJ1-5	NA	CATSDRRNQPQHF	TGTGCCACCAGTGATCGCCGGAATCAGCCCCAGCATTTT
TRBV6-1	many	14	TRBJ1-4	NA	CASSESGVREKLFF	TGTGCCAGCAGTGAATCAGGGGTACGCGAAAAACTGTTTTTT
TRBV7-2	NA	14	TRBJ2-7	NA	CASSPYGAYYEQYF	TGTGCCAGCAGCCCTTATGGGGCTTACTACGAGCAGTACTTC
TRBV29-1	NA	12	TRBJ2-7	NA	CSVEAESTSQYF	TGCAGCGTTGAAGCGGAAAGTACGAGTCAGTACTTC
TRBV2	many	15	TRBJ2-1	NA	CASRRDFSSYNEQFF	TGTGCCAGCAGGAGGGACTTCAGCTCCTACAATGAGCAGTTCTTC
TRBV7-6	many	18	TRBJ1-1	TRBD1	CASSPGTGGALAPNEAFF	TGTGCCAGCAGCCCCGGGACAGGGGGCGCGTTGGCCCCGAACGAAGCTTTCTTT
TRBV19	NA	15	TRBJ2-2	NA	CASSIGTRNTGELFF	TGTGCCAGTAGTATCGGGACGAGGAACACCGGGGAGCTGTTTTTT
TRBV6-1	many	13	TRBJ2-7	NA	CASRTGQTYEQYF	TGTGCCAGCAGGACAGGACAGACCTACGAGCAGTACTTC
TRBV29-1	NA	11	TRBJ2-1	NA	CSVEKGNEQFF	TGCAGCGTTGAAAAGGGGAATGAGCAGTTCTTC
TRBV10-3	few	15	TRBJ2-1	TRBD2	CAIKKRGAPSNEQFF	TGTGCCATCAAGAAGCGGGGGGCCCCTTCCAATGAGCAGTTCTTC
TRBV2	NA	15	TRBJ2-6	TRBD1	CASNRDSSGANVLTF	TGTGCCAGCAATAGGGACAGCTCTGGGGCCAACGTCCTGACTTTC
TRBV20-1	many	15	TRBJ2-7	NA	CSARDHTGAVDEQYF	TGCAGTGCTAGAGATCATACGGGGGCGGTTGACGAGCAGTACTTC
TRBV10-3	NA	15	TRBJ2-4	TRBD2	CAISESRAGENIQYF	TGTGCCATCAGTGAGTCTAGGGCGGGGGAAAACATTCAGTACTTC
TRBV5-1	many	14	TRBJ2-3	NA	CASSLAQGSDTQYF	TGCGCCAGCAGCTTGGCTCAGGGTTCCGATACGCAGTATTTT
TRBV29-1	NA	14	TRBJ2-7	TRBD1	CSVEGWTGGTEQYF	TGCAGCGTTGAGGGGTGGACAGGGGGCACCGAGCAGTACTTC
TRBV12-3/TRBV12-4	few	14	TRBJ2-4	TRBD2	CASKTRGGRDIQYF	TGTGCCAGCAAAACCCGGGGGGGCCGGGACATTCAGTACTTC
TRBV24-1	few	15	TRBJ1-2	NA	CATSDPRGGNYGYTF	TGTGCCACCAGTGACCCGAGGGGGGGAAACTATGGCTACACCTTC
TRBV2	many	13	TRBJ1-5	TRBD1	CASSPQGGQPQHF	TGTGCCAGCAGTCCGCAGGGGGGCCAGCCCCAGCATTTT
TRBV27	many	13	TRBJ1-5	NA	CASRRGGDQPQHF	TGTGCCAGCAGGAGAGGGGGGGATCAGCCCCAGCATTTT
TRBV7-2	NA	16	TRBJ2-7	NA	CASSPPLIISSYEQYF	TGTGCCAGCAGCCCTCCCCTTATAATTTCTAGCTACGAGCAGTACTTC
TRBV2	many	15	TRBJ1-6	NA	CASSANGGKNSPLHF	TGTGCCAGCAGTGCTAACGGGGGAAAAAATTCACCCCTCCACTTT
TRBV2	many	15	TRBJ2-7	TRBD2	CASRSPSGGASEQYF	TGTGCCAGCAGATCACCTAGCGGGGGGGCGTCTGAGCAGTACTTC
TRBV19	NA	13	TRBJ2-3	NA	CASTPALTDTQYF	TGTGCCAGTACCCCCGCGCTCACAGATACGCAGTATTTT
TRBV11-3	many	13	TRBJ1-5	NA	CASSLGDGQPQHF	TGTGCCAGCAGCTTAGGGGACGGTCAGCCCCAGCATTTT
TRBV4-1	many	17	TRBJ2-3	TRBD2	CASSQDNSGGRTDTQYF	TGCGCCAGCAGCCAAGATAATAGCGGGGGAAGGACAGATACGCAGTATTTT
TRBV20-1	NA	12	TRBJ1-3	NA	CSARGSGNTIYF	TGCAGTGCTAGAGGTTCTGGAAACACCATATATTTT
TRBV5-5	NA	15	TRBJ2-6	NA	CASSQGPLPANVLTF	TGTGCCAGCAGTCAGGGTCCCCTCCCGGCCAACGTCCTGACTTTC
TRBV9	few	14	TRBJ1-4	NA	CASSVSATNEKLFF	TGTGCCAGCAGCGTGTCGGCAACTAATGAAAAACTGTTTTTT
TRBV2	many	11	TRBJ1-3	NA	CAKGAGNTIYF	TGTGCAAAGGGTGCCGGAAACACCATATATTTT